The 12 T cell receptor beta chains reported below all come from one sample, sequenced in a study of cytotoxic CD8 clonotypes in ibrutinib-treated CLL. The repertoire was sequenced with immunoSEQ multiplex PCR; TCRdb's copy has only in-frame clones and lacks some. The sample includes over 140,000 clones, more than 75% of them seen just once. The source material was PBMCs, sampled after 36 months of ibrutinib treatment. All receptors come from a human donor with chronic lymphocytic leukemia.

By proportion, this clone is medium-sized. The junction and the germline gene differ at one end; a read error may be behind it. The gene calls are TRBV10-1 and TRBJ2-7, with TRBD1 identical over 9 bases. The CDR3 sequence is 9 residues long. Germline CDR1 reads WNHNN; CDR2 reads SYGVQD (reference sequence). In nucleotides, the CDR3 is TGCGCCAGCAGCCCGGGGACAGGGTGG. Its protein product is CASSPGTGW.

V gene TRBV7-8 combines with J gene TRBJ2-1, with D possibly being TRBD2 (6 bases). The CDR3 sequence is 18 residues long. The germline gives CDR1 SGHVS, CDR2 FQNEAQ. Trimming stripped 4 bases from V and 4 bases from J, with 23 bases between. The CDR3 DNA reads as TGTGCCAGCAGCTCTTCCCTACCATTAGGAGGGTTATACAATGAGCAGTTCTTC. This codes for CASSSSLPLGGLYNEQFF.

This clone showed up just a few times. The chain joins TRBV6-6 to TRBJ2-3; no reliable D call. The length of the CDR3 is 10 residues. Trimming stripped 4 bases from V and 8 bases from J, with 4 bases between. CDR1 and CDR2 (germline): MNHNY, SVGAGI (reference sequence). The CDR3 sequence: CASSSSTQYF. In nucleotides, the CDR3 is TGTGCCAGCAGTTCGAGTACGCAGTATTTT.

The chain employs TRBV7-9 and TRBJ2-6; no definite D call. The CDR3 totals 17 residues. The V gene's germline CDR1 is SEHNR and CDR2 FQNEAQ (reference sequence). V was cut by 7 bases and J by 4 bases, with 20 bases left in between. The DNA for the CDR3 is TGTGCCAGCACCCCCCGCTTAAGAGATCAGGGGGCCAACGTCCTGACTTTC. Its translation is CASTPRLRDQGANVLTF.

DNA for the CDR3: TGTGCCAGCAGTCGCGAGGGACAGGTCCTTTGGACCCAGTACTTC. It translates to CASSREGQVLWTQYF. The chain employs TRBV27 and TRBJ2-5; 8 bases align to TRBD1. CDR1 is MNHEY, CDR2 SMNVEV, per germline (reference sequence). Trimming at V came to 5 bases and at J to 7 bases, leaving 12 bases not matched to a gene. The CDR3 extends over 15 amino acids.

The CDR3 DNA is TGTGCCAGTAGTTACTCTTACCGAGCTAACTATGGCTACACCTTC. Protein sequence: CASSYSYRANYGYTF. This sequence joins TRBV19 and TRBJ1-2, with D hard to call. Trimming removed 5 bases at V and 0 bases at J, with 13 bases between. The germline V gene encodes CDR1 LNHDA and CDR2 SQIVND (reference sequence). This CDR3 has 15 amino acids. Together with reference TRBV19 and TRBJ1-2, the CDR3 gives the full variable domain: DGGITQSPKYLFRKEGQNVTLSCEQNLNHDAMYWYRQDPGQGLRLIYYSQIVNDFQKGDIAEGYSVSREKKESFPLTVTSAQKNPTAFYLCASSYSYRANYGYTFGSGTRLTVV.

The chain recombines TRBV13 with TRBJ1-6; D may be TRBD1 (6 bases). This CDR3 region has 17 residues. Germline CDR1 PRHDT, CDR2 FYEKMQ (reference sequence). Deletions cut 0 bases from V and 7 bases from J, with 16 bases between. CDR3: CASSLGPLGGPNSPLHF. Here the CDR3 DNA reads TGTGCCAGCAGCTTAGGACCCTTGGGGGGGCCCAATTCACCCCTCCACTTT. The full variable domain, in which reference TRBV13 and TRBJ1-6 provide the parts outside the CDR3, is AAGVIQSPRHLIKEKRETATLKCYPIPRHDTVYWYQQGPGQDPQFLISFYEKMQSDKGSIPDRFSAQQFSDYHSELNMSSLELGDSALYFCASSLGPLGGPNSPLHFGNGTRLTVT.

The chain is built from TRBV28 and TRBJ2-7; 8 bases map to TRBD1. Trimming took 6 bases from V and 0 from J; bases not matched to a gene: 4. The length of the CDR3 is 14 residues. In germline, CDR1 is MDHEN, CDR2 SYDVKM. CDR3 sequence reads: CASSSGGSSYEQYF. CDR3 nucleotide sequence: TGTGCCAGCAGCTCAGGGGGCTCCTCCTACGAGCAGTACTTC.

V and J are TRBV6-1 and TRBJ2-7, with TRBD1 identical over 8 bases. The CDR3 sequence is 13 residues long. V gave up 2 bases and J gave up 6 bases; unmatched junction bases: 3. CDR1 is MNHNS and CDR2 is SASEGT in the germline V gene. CDR3 in DNA: TGTGCCAGCAGTGAAACGGACAGGGTCGAGCAGTACTTC. As protein: CASSETDRVEQYF.

V and J are TRBV9 and TRBJ2-1, with TRBD2 identical over 8 bases. J lost 2 bases, V lost 2 bases, and 9 bases had no gene match. This CDR3 has 17 amino acids. Germline V gives CDR1 SGDLS, CDR2 YYNGEE. In DNA form, the CDR3 reads TGTGCCAGCAGCGTCGGATCGGGACTAGTTACCTACAATGAGCAGTTCTTC. Its translation: CASSVGSGLVTYNEQFF.

The gene calls are TRBV28 and TRBJ2-7; D perhaps matches TRBD1 (6 bases). This CDR3 is built from 13 residues. The germline V and J ends were trimmed by 6 bases and 3 bases, with 12 bases remaining between them. Germline values: CDR1 MDHEN, CDR2 SYDVKM. DNA for the CDR3: TGTGCCAGCAGGTTGACAGGCGACTACGAGCAGTACTTC. This encodes CASRLTGDYEQYF.

This sequence joins TRBV18 and TRBJ2-7; D gene unclear. This CDR3 has 14 residues. V was cut by 4 bases and J by 0 bases, with 10 bases left in between. Per germline, CDR1 KGHSH and CDR2 LQKENI. The CDR3 region has the DNA TGTGCCAGCTCACGAACTACCGGCTCCTACGAGCAGTACTTC. Protein: CASSRTTGSYEQYF. The full variable domain, completed using reference TRBV18 and TRBJ2-7, is NAGVMQNPRHLVRRRGQEARLRCSPMKGHSHVYWYRQLPEEGLKFMVYLQKENIIDESGMPKERFSAEFPKEGPSILRIQQVVRGDSAAYFCASSRTTGSYEQYFGPGTRLTVT.